The 8 T cell receptor beta chains given below trace back to one sample, sequenced in a study of T cell clonality in common variable immunodeficiency. The protocol was immunoSEQ multiplex PCR, while the TCRdb copy is restricted to in-frame clones and leaves out a portion. Altogether 40,000 to 55,000 clones were found in the sample, and no singletons occur. The sequenced sample was peripheral blood mononuclear cells. The source of these receptors is a person aged 18-70 years in good health.

This clone was recorded many times. The sequenced fragment ends 3 residues before the CDR3 boundary, so the rest is inferred from the germline J gene. This rearrangement joins TRBV10-3 to TRBJ2-1; D gene ambiguous. The V end was cut by 4 bases, the J end by 5 bases, with 6 bases between. The CDR3 extends over 12 amino acids. The germline V gene has CDR1 ENHRY and CDR2 SYGVKD. The DNA read from the CDR3 is TGTGCCATCAGTGGACAAGACAATGAG. Amino acids: CAISGQDNE. The CDR3 reads in full as CAISGQDNEQFF.

This clone was found many times. The sequence runs out 3 residues before the end of the CDR3; the remainder is reconstructed from the germline J gene. The chain combines TRBV6-2 or TRBV6-3 with TRBJ2-7, with D perhaps TRBD1 (5 bases). Germline CDR1 and CDR2: MNHEY and SVGEGT. The CDR3 is made up of 15 amino acids. Trimming stripped 0 bases from V and 2 bases from J, with 11 bases between. The CDR3 is CASSYSSRAPYEQYF. The CDR3 bases that were read are TGTGCCAGCAGTTACTCGAGCAGGGCCCCCTACGAG.

This clone was observed many times. The read stops 3 residues short of the end of the CDR3; the missing end is completed from the germline J gene. V usage is TRBV7-2 and J usage is TRBJ2-3, with D perhaps TRBD2 (5 bases). The ends were cut back, 5 bases at V and 5 bases at J, with 17 bases in the middle. The germline gives CDR1 SGHTA, CDR2 FQGNSA. This CDR3 comprises 15 residues. The CDR3 spells CASSAAPGSVDTQYF. Incomplete CDR3 DNA: TGTGCCAGCAGCGCCGCCCCGGGGTCCGTAGATACG.

Many counts were recorded for this clone. The read falls 3 residues short of the CDR3 end, and the missing part is taken from the germline J gene. V is TRBV23-1 and J is TRBJ2-2; D is perhaps TRBD1 (5 bases). TRBV23-1 is classed as an ORF, of uncertain function. This CDR3 is 15 amino acids long. The CDR3 here is CASPHLGAFNEKLFF. The sequenced CDR3 bases are TGCGCCAGCCCCCACCTAGGGGCGTTTAATGAAAAG.

This clone was counted between two and nine times. Coverage ceases 3 residues before the CDR3 finishes, and the germline J gene fills in the end. The chain combines TRBV30 with TRBJ1-2, with 7 bases identical to TRBD1. Per the germline V gene, CDR1 is GTSNPN and CDR2 is SVGIG (reference sequence). The CDR3 loop spans 15 amino acids. Partial CDR3 DNA: TGTGCCTGGAGTGTATCACAGGGGAACTGGTACGAC. Encoded protein: CAWSVSQGNWYD. In full, the CDR3 is CAWSVSQGNWYDYTF.

Judged by abundance, this clone is medium-sized. The CDR3 end falls 3 residues outside the read, so it is completed with the germline J gene. The chain links TRBV14 to TRBJ2-7, with a tentative D call TRBD1 (5 bases). The germline V gene encodes CDR1 SGHDN and CDR2 FVKESK. With 2 bases removed from V and 5 bases from J, the gap between germline ends came to 7 bases. CDR3 length: 12 residues. The CDR3 sequence is CASSQWGDEQYF. CDR3 DNA, as far as it was read: TGTGCCAGCAGCCAATGGGGCGACGAG.

This clone was seen at least ten times. The read comes to an end 3 residues before the CDR3 does, leaving the germline J gene to fill in the end. J is TRBJ1-2 and V is TRBV2; D is ambiguous. Germline V gene sequence: CDR1 SNHLY, CDR2 FYNNEI. This CDR3 is 11 amino acids long. This CDR3 is CASSEQRGYTF. The sequenced part of the CDR3 DNA is TGTGCCAGCAGTGAGCAGAGGGGC.

The CDR3 sequence is CSAPLDGYSNQPQYF. The CDR3 bases that were read are TGCAGTGCTCCCCTTGACGGGTATAGCAATCAGCCG. V is TRBV20-1 and J is TRBJ2-3; D gene uncertain. Coverage ceases 3 residues before the CDR3 finishes, and the germline J gene fills in the end. This CDR3 comprises 15 residues. CDR1 DFQATT and CDR2 SNEGSKA come from the germline V gene (reference sequence).